Sequencing of this T cell receptor beta chain was carried out in a study of T cells in Graves' hyperthyroidism and ophthalmopathy. Findings of the study overall: Most clonotypes expanded in thyroid above 0.001 were likewise present in blood.

A patient was excluded if there was uncontrolled infection, other autoimmune disease, pregnancy or lactation. Concerning this clonotype: Its antigen is as yet unknown.

The CDR3 consists of 13 residues. The V end was cut by 0 bases, the J end by 2 bases, with 8 bases between. Germline CDR1 and CDR2: GTSNPN and SVGIG (reference sequence). What was amplified from RNA transcripts were TCR beta CDR3 regions. TCR CDR3 underwent first-round RT-PCR with the HTBI primer set. MiXCR was run by TCRdb on the multiplex PCR reads, yielding one entry per CDR3 protein. There are hundreds of thousands of distinct CDR3 sequences in the sample; roughly 15% occur only once, and less than 4.5% lies in the top ten. The receptor's source is a woman under 40 with Graves' hyperthyroidism. The chain joins TRBV30 to TRBJ2-7; a possible D gene is TRBD1 (5 bases). Sequenced input: blood. In DNA, the CDR3 is TGTGCCTGGAGTGTTCAGGGTCCCTACGAGCAGTACTTC. It encodes CAWSVQGPYEQYF.